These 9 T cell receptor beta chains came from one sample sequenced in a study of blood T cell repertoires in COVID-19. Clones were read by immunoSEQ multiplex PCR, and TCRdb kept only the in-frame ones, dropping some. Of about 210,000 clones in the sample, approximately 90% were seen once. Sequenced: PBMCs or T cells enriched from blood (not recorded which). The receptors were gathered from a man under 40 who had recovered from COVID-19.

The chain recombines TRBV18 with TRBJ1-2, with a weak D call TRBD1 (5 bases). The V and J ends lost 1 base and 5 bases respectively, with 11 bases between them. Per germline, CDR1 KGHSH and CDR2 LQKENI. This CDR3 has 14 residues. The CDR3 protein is CASSPREGPYGYTF. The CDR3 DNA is TGTGCCAGCTCACCACGGGAGGGACCTTATGGCTACACCTTC.

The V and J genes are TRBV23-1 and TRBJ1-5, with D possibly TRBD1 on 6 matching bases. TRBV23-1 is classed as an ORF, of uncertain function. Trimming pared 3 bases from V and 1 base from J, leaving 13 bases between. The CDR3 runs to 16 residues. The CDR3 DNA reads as TGCGCCAGCAGTCATATGCCTGGGACAAGCAATCAGCCCCAGCATTTT. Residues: CASSHMPGTSNQPQHF.

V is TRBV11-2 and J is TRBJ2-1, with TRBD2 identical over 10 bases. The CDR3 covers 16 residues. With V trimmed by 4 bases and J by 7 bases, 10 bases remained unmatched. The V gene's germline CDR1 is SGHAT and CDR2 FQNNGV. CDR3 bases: TGTGCCAGCAGCTGGGGGGCACTAGCGGGACGGAATGAGCAGTTCTTC. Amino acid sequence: CASSWGALAGRNEQFF.

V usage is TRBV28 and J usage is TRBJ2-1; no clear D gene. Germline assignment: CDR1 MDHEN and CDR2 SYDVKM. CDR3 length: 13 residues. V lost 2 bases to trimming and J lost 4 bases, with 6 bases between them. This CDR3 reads CASSLRQYNEQFF. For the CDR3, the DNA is TGTGCCAGCAGTTTACGCCAGTACAATGAGCAGTTCTTC.

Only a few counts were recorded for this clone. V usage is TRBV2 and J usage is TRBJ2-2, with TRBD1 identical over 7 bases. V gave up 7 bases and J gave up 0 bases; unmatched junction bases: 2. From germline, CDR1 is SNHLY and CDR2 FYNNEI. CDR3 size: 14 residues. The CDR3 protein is CASIGQANTGELFF. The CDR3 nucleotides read TGTGCCAGCATCGGACAGGCGAACACCGGGGAGCTGTTTTTT.

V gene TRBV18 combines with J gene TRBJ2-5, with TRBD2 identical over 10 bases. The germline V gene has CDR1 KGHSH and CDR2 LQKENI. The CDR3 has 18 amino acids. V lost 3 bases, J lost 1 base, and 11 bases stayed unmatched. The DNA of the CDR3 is TGTGCCAGCTCACCGGTCTTTTCTAGCGGGGGAATCCAAGAGACCCAGTACTTC. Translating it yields CASSPVFSSGGIQETQYF.

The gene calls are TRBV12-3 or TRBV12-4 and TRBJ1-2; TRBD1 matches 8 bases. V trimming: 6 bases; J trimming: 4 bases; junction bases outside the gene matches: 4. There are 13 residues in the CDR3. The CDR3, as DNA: TGTGCCAGCAGCCGGGACAGGACCTATGGCTACACCTTC. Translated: CASSRDRTYGYTF.

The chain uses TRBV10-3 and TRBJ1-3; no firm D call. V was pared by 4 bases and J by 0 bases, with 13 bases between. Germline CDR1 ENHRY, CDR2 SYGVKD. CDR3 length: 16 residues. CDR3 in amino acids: CAISAGFSISGNTIYF. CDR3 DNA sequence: TGTGCCATCAGTGCCGGGTTCTCCATCTCTGGAAACACCATATATTTT.

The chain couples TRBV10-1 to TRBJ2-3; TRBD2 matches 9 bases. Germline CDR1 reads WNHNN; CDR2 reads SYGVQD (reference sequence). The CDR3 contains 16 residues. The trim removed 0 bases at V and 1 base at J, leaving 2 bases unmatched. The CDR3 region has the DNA TGCGCCAGCAGTGAGTCCTCTAGCGGGGGCACAGATACGCAGTATTTT. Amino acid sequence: CASSESSSGGTDTQYF.